Following are 28 T cell receptor beta chains from one sample sequenced in a study of shared clonotypes between healthy human individuals. Sequencing was performed with immunoSEQ multiplex PCR; in TCRdb, only in-frame clones are kept and a portion is missing. The table shows roughly 1,100,000 clones, with about 74% occurring only once. The sequenced material came from memory CD4+ T cells sorted from blood. Subset noted: CD45RA-negative fraction. The origin of the receptors is a man aged 18 to 30 in good health.

This clone was picked up a small number of times. The rearrangement joins TRBV2 to TRBJ1-1; D is uncertain. V was clipped by 6 bases and J by 0 bases, with 5 bases between them. CDR3 length: 12 residues. Per the germline V gene, CDR1 is SNHLY and CDR2 is FYNNEI. The CDR3 protein is CASSLLNTEAFF. In DNA, the CDR3 is TGTGCCAGCAGCCTATTGAACACTGAAGCTTTCTTT.

The chain links TRBV7-8 to TRBJ2-1; D tentatively fits TRBD1 or TRBD2 (5 bases each). Germline CDR1 reads SGHVS; CDR2 reads FQNEAQ. The CDR3 length is 15 residues. V was cut by 1 base and J by 6 bases, with 13 bases left in between. The CDR3 region has the DNA TGTGCCAGCAGCTTAGAACTCAGGGCGGGCAATGAGCAGTTCTTC. Translation gives CASSLELRAGNEQFF.

A few counts support this clone. At the DNA level, this CDR3 is encoded by other sequences in the same sample as well. The gene calls are TRBV5-1 and TRBJ1-4, with 8 bases fitting TRBD1. The CDR3 is 14 residues long. CDR1 is SGHRS and CDR2 is YFSETQ in the germline V gene. The ends lost 3 bases at V and 4 bases at J; junction bases unmatched: 2. The DNA of the CDR3 is TGCGCCAGCAGCTCCGGACAGGGTAATGAAAAACTGTTTTTT. Translated: CASSSGQGNEKLFF. Full variable domain (remainder filled in from reference TRBV5-1 and TRBJ1-4): KAGVTQTPRYLIKTRGQQVTLSCSPISGHRSVSWYQQTPGQGLQFLFEYFSETQRNKGNFPGRFSGRQFSNSRSEMNVSTLELGDSALYLCASSSGQGNEKLFFGSGTQLSVL.

The chain couples TRBV7-2 to TRBJ2-5, with TRBD2 matching 9 bases. V trimming: 4 bases; J trimming: 5 bases; junction bases outside the gene matches: 14. Germline V gene data show CDR1 as SGHTA and CDR2 as FQGNSA. The CDR3 is 17 residues long. DNA of the CDR3: TGTGCCAGCAGCTCCACTAGCGGGCTGGGGGGGAAGGAGACCCAGTACTTC. Amino acid sequence: CASSSTSGLGGKETQYF.

This chain connects TRBV6-1 to TRBJ1-1; D unclear. The CDR3 runs 13 residues. Germline V gene sequence: CDR1 MNHNS, CDR2 SASEGT. Trimming took 2 bases from V and 6 from J, leaving 10 bases between them. CDR3 DNA sequence: TGTGCCAGCAGTGAATTAGTAGATTCTGAAGCTTTCTTT. It translates to CASSELVDSEAFF.

The chain employs TRBV19 and TRBJ2-7; D uncertain. Trimming cost V 1 base and J 2 bases, with 6 bases left between them. The CDR3 spans 13 residues. The V gene's germline CDR1 is LNHDA and CDR2 SQIVND (reference sequence). CDR3 sequence reads: CASSIGSPYEQYF. As DNA, the CDR3 is TGTGCCAGTAGTATAGGGTCGCCCTACGAGCAGTACTTC.

The chain has TRBV30 and TRBJ2-5; 8 bases are shared with TRBD2. J was trimmed by 4 bases and V by 0 bases; bases with no gene match: 7. The CDR3 sequence is 15 residues long. Germline V gene data show CDR1 as GTSNPN and CDR2 as SVGIG (reference sequence). The CDR3 reads CAWSVGTRFTETQYF. The CDR3 DNA is TGTGCCTGGAGTGTAGGGACTAGATTTACAGAGACCCAGTACTTC.

The chain is built from TRBV28 and TRBJ2-3; the D gene could be TRBD1 or TRBD2 (5 bases each). This CDR3 spans 15 amino acids. V lost 5 bases and J lost 5, with 17 bases in between. Germline V gives CDR1 MDHEN, CDR2 SYDVKM. The CDR3 is CASSPTGPTVDTQYF. CDR3 coding DNA: TGTGCCAGCAGTCCGACGGGGCCTACCGTAGATACGCAGTATTTT. Variable domain in full (rest from reference TRBV28 and TRBJ2-3): DVKVTQSSRYLVKRTGEKVFLECVQDMDHENMFWYRQDPGLGLRLIYFSYDVKMKEKGDIPEGYSVSREKKERFSLILESASTNQTSMYLCASSPTGPTVDTQYFGPGTRLTVL.

The chain carries TRBV6-5 and TRBJ1-4; perhaps TRBD1 as D (6 bases). The CDR3 extends over 15 amino acids. The germline gives CDR1 MNHEY, CDR2 SVGAGI. Trimming cost V 6 bases and J 7 bases, with 18 bases left between them. The CDR3 protein is CASRVGRDKTEKLFF. The CDR3 region has the DNA TGTGCCAGCAGGGTGGGGCGGGACAAGACTGAAAAACTGTTTTTT.

The chain has TRBV5-1 and TRBJ1-1; TRBD1 matches 8 bases. Germline lookup yields CDR1 SGHRS and CDR2 YFSETQ. Trimming took 2 bases from V and 7 from J; bases not matched to a gene: 7. This CDR3 is 14 amino acids long. CDR3: CASSFSTGVLEAFF. DNA of the CDR3: TGCGCCAGCAGCTTCTCGACAGGGGTCCTTGAAGCTTTCTTT.

J is TRBJ2-7 and V is TRBV27; D gene ambiguous. This CDR3 spans 13 amino acids. V was shortened by 5 bases and J by 3 bases, with 11 bases between the two germline ends. Germline CDR1 and CDR2: MNHEY and SMNVEV (reference sequence). Here the CDR3 reads CASSKTRHYEQYF. DNA for the CDR3: TGTGCCAGCAGTAAGACAAGGCACTACGAGCAGTACTTC.

The rearrangement joins TRBV19 to TRBJ1-2, with TRBD1 identical over 9 bases. There are 15 residues in the CDR3. Per germline, CDR1 LNHDA and CDR2 SQIVND (reference sequence). Trimming cost V 5 bases and J 8 bases; bases outside gene matches: 12. CDR3 DNA sequence: TGTGCCAGTAGTTCCCCGGACAGGGGTCTGGAGGGCTACACCTTC. Protein sequence: CASSSPDRGLEGYTF.

The chain uses TRBV9 and TRBJ2-1; 7 positions agree with TRBD1. Germline V lookup: CDR1 SGDLS, CDR2 YYNGEE. CDR3 size: 14 residues. Trimming at V came to 3 bases and at J to 6 bases, leaving 6 bases not matched to a gene. In DNA form, the CDR3 reads TGTGCCAGCAGCGCCCAGACAGGGAGCAATGAGCAGTTCTTC. It is translated as CASSAQTGSNEQFF.

The chain uses TRBV19 and TRBJ1-2; D is ambiguous. Trimming removed 5 bases from V and 5 bases from J, with 9 bases in between. The germline CDR1 and CDR2 sequences are LNHDA and SQIVND (reference sequence). The CDR3 has 12 residues. This CDR3 reads CASSWWGYGYTF. In DNA form, the CDR3 reads TGTGCCAGTAGTTGGTGGGGATATGGCTACACCTTC. Combining the CDR3 with reference TRBV19 and TRBJ1-2 gives the whole variable domain DGGITQSPKYLFRKEGQNVTLSCEQNLNHDAMYWYRQDPGQGLRLIYYSQIVNDFQKGDIAEGYSVSREKKESFPLTVTSAQKNPTAFYLCASSWWGYGYTFGSGTRLTVV.

The chain joins TRBV18 to TRBJ1-2; no firm D call. V lost 0 bases and J 2 bases, leaving 4 bases between the germline ends. Germline CDR1 is KGHSH and CDR2 is LQKENI. CDR3 size: 13 residues. CDR3 sequence: CASSPPANYGYTF. CDR3 nucleotide sequence: TGTGCCAGCTCACCACCAGCCAACTATGGCTACACCTTC.

The V and J genes are TRBV6-6 and TRBJ2-3; 10 nucleotides match TRBD1. The CDR3 length is 15 residues. Losses at the gene ends were 7 bases for V and 6 bases for J; bases not matched to a gene: 10. The V gene's germline CDR1 is MNHNY and CDR2 SVGAGI (reference sequence). The CDR3: CASTSGTGDFDTQYF. The CDR3 region has the DNA TGTGCCAGCACCTCCGGGACAGGGGATTTTGATACGCAGTATTTT.

This clone was detected a few times. The chain couples TRBV6-6 to TRBJ1-5, with TRBD1 as a possible D gene (5 bases). CDR3 length equals 16 residues. Germline V gene lookup returns CDR1 MNHNY and CDR2 SVGAGI (reference sequence). Trimming pared 3 bases from V and 0 bases from J, leaving 12 bases between. The DNA of the CDR3 is TGTGCCAGCAGTTATCCGGGGGGAAATAGCAATCAGCCCCAGCATTTT. It codes for CASSYPGGNSNQPQHF.

This chain uses TRBV7-2 with TRBJ1-3; unclear D gene. The CDR3 is 13 residues long. In germline, CDR1 is SGHTA, CDR2 FQGNSA. Trimming removed 6 bases at V and 1 base at J, with 7 bases between. CDR3 protein: CASRGKSGNTIYF. The CDR3 DNA follows: TGTGCCAGCAGGGGAAAGTCTGGAAACACCATATATTTT. The whole variable domain, remainder taken from reference TRBV7-2 and TRBJ1-3, is GAGVSQSPSNKVTEKGKDVELRCDPISGHTALYWYRQSLGQGLEFLIYFQGNSAPDKSGLPSDRFSAERTGGSVSTLTIQRTQQEDSAVYLCASRGKSGNTIYFGEGSWLTVV.

The DNA for the CDR3 is TGTGCCAGCAGCTTGTGGACCAGTTCCTCCTACGAGCAGTACTTC. Translated: CASSLWTSSSYEQYF. The chain combines TRBV5-4 with TRBJ2-7; D gene ambiguous. The CDR3 is 15 residues long. Deletions cut 1 base from V and 0 bases from J, with 11 bases between. Germline loops: CDR1 SGHNT, CDR2 YYREEE (reference sequence).

The chain uses TRBV14 and TRBJ2-5; D not resolved. The CDR3 extends over 13 amino acids. Germline V CDR1 and CDR2: SGHDN, FVKESK. The V and J ends lost 4 bases and 5 bases respectively, with 11 bases between them. CDR3 DNA: TGTGCCAGCAGCCTCCTGAGGACGGAGACCCAGTACTTC. Encoded protein: CASSLLRTETQYF.

This sequence joins TRBV5-1 and TRBJ1-2; the D gene is possibly TRBD1 (6 bases). Trimming took 3 bases from V and 0 from J, leaving 15 bases between them. Germline CDR1 SGHRS, CDR2 YFSETQ. The CDR3 consists of 16 residues. The CDR3 spells CASSSSTGQANYGYTF. As DNA, the CDR3 is TGCGCCAGCAGCTCCTCGACAGGCCAAGCTAACTATGGCTACACCTTC.

The genes are TRBV7-2 and TRBJ2-2; D is tentatively TRBD1 or TRBD2 (5 bases each). Germline CDR1 SGHTA, CDR2 FQGNSA. This CDR3 is built from 16 residues. Trimming removed 5 bases from V and 0 bases from J, with 13 bases in between. The CDR3 DNA is TGTGCCAGCAGCCCCCCCGGGACCACGAACACCGGGGAGCTGTTTTTT. This codes for CASSPPGTTNTGELFF.

This sequence joins TRBV28 and TRBJ1-5, with D possibly matching TRBD1 (6 bases). Between the trimmed V and J ends, which lost 7 bases and 6 bases, there was a span of 13 bases. The CDR3 is 13 residues long. Germline V gene sequence: CDR1 MDHEN, CDR2 SYDVKM. CDR3 in DNA: TGTGCCAGCACCGTAGGGGGAGGTCAGCCCCAGCATTTT. Translation: CASTVGGGQPQHF.

DNA for the CDR3: TGTGCCAGCAGCTTAGCGGGGACAGGGGTCCGCAATGAGCAGTTCTTC. This codes for CASSLAGTGVRNEQFF. The rearrangement uses TRBV11-3 and TRBJ2-1; 10 nucleotides match TRBD1. The CDR3 loop spans 16 amino acids. Germline assignment: CDR1 SGHNT and CDR2 YENEEA. J lost 6 bases, V lost 1 base, and 6 bases had no gene match. Looking up the rest from reference TRBV11-3 and TRBJ2-1 gives the full variable domain: EAGVVQSPRYKIIEKKQPVAFWCNPISGHNTLYWYLQNLGQGPELLIRYENEEAVDDSQLPKDRFSAERLKGVDSTLKIQPAELGDSAVYLCASSLAGTGVRNEQFFGPGTRLTVL.

The chain couples TRBV11-2 to TRBJ2-7; TRBD1 matches at 11 bases. Trimming took 5 bases from V and 3 from J; bases not matched to a gene: 6. The CDR3 runs 15 residues. Germline assignment: CDR1 SGHAT and CDR2 FQNNGV. The CDR3 bases are TGTGCCAGCAGCCCGGGGACAGGGGGAGGCTACGAGCAGTACTTC. This encodes CASSPGTGGGYEQYF.

In its sample, this clone was seen many times. The chain links TRBV7-8 to TRBJ1-3; 7 positions match TRBD1. V gave up 5 bases and J gave up 0 bases; unmatched junction bases: 1. This CDR3 spans 14 amino acids. The germline V gene has CDR1 SGHVS and CDR2 FQNEAQ. CDR3 amino acids: CASSRQGSGNTIYF. CDR3 DNA: TGTGCCAGCAGCAGACAGGGCTCTGGAAACACCATATATTTT.

The chain joins TRBV6-5 to TRBJ2-7, with D hard to call. Germline-derived CDR1 and CDR2 are MNHEY and SVGAGI. This CDR3 contains 15 residues. V was pared by 2 bases and J by 2 bases, with 13 bases between. The CDR3 loop reads CASSYAQDLAYEQYF. The DNA of the CDR3 is TGTGCCAGCAGTTACGCCCAGGACCTGGCCTACGAGCAGTACTTC.

This clone has at least ten counts. The genes are TRBV19 and TRBJ2-7; D possibly corresponds to TRBD2 (5 bases). V was clipped by 5 bases and J by 6 bases, with 14 bases between them. From germline, CDR1 is LNHDA and CDR2 SQIVND (reference sequence). This CDR3 contains 13 residues. The DNA of the CDR3 is TGTGCCAGTAGTCCACTAGGCATCCCCGAGCAGTACTTC. This gives the protein CASSPLGIPEQYF. Based on the CDR3 plus reference TRBV19 and TRBJ2-7, the full variable domain is DGGITQSPKYLFRKEGQNVTLSCEQNLNHDAMYWYRQDPGQGLRLIYYSQIVNDFQKGDIAEGYSVSREKKESFPLTVTSAQKNPTAFYLCASSPLGIPEQYFGPGTRLTVT.